Each of the 17 T cell receptor beta chains below was sequenced from the same sample in a study of shared T cell receptors in the human thymus. Libraries were prepared by immunoSEQ multiplex PCR; TCRdb keeps only in-frame clonotypes and omits some of them. The table includes 700,000 to 750,000 clones, roughly 88% detected once. In addition, the sample was reused for a study of human thymus T cells.

Source material: thymocytes. The receptors originated from a girl under three years old with a congenital heart defect.

The gene calls are TRBV28 and TRBJ2-3; D unresolved. V was clipped by 3 bases and J by 0 bases, with 10 bases between them. Germline V CDR1 and CDR2: MDHEN, SYDVKM. CDR3 size: 15 residues. CDR3 sequence: CASSFTQASTDTQYF. CDR3 DNA: TGTGCCAGCAGTTTTACCCAGGCTAGCACAGATACGCAGTATTTT.

This chain links TRBV4-2 with TRBJ1-3; perhaps TRBD1 as D (5 bases). Trimming left V 2 bases short and J 0 bases short, with 29 bases between. Per germline, CDR1 LGHNA and CDR2 YNFKEQ. This CDR3 is built from 22 residues. The CDR3 loop is CASSQSPDRQSRTPRSGNTIYF. The CDR3, as DNA: TGTGCCAGCAGCCAATCTCCCGATAGACAAAGCCGGACACCCCGCTCTGGAAACACCATATATTTT.

This chain joins TRBV9 and TRBJ2-1; TRBD2 agrees at 14 bases. V trimming: 2 bases; J trimming: 2 bases; junction bases outside the gene matches: 9. Looked up from germline, CDR1 is SGDLS and CDR2 is YYNGEE. The CDR3 is made up of 19 amino acids. The DNA for the CDR3 is TGTGCCAGCAGCGTGGGGACTAGCGGGGGAGGGTCGGCCTACAATGAGCAGTTCTTC. Its protein product is CASSVGTSGGGSAYNEQFF.

The chain has TRBV4-1 and TRBJ2-1; 9 positions match TRBD1. V lost 1 base to trimming and J lost 9 bases; unmatched junction nucleotides: 10. The CDR3 runs 16 residues. CDR1 and CDR2 (germline): MGHRA, YSYEKL. The CDR3 bases are TGCGCCAGCAGCCAAGTTTACAGGGGGCATAACGGTGAGCAGTTCTTC. This gives the protein CASSQVYRGHNGEQFF.

The chain couples TRBV6-4 to TRBJ2-7; 9 nucleotides align to TRBD1. V was pared by 5 bases and J by 5 bases, with 7 bases of the junction left unmatched. CDR3 length equals 14 residues. The germline V gene has CDR1 MRHNA and CDR2 SNTAGT. The DNA of the CDR3 is TGTGCCAGCAGTCCCGGACAGGGGCGCAACGAGCAGTACTTC. This gives the protein CASSPGQGRNEQYF.

This chain joins TRBV4-3 and TRBJ1-2, with 9 bases fitting TRBD1. CDR3 length: 17 residues. V lost 2 bases, J lost 5 bases, and 12 bases stayed unmatched. In germline, CDR1 is LGHNA, CDR2 YSLEER. CDR3 sequence (DNA): TGCGCCAGCAGCCAAAGAATCGGAGGGACAGGGTCATATGGCTACACCTTC. Translated, it gives CASSQRIGGTGSYGYTF.

The chain has TRBV4-1 and TRBJ2-7; 7 bases agree with TRBD1. Germline lookup yields CDR1 MGHRA and CDR2 YSYEKL. The CDR3 consists of 15 residues. V gave up 4 bases and J gave up 2 bases; unmatched junction bases: 8. The CDR3 sequence: CASSPTRTGTYEQYF. In DNA, the CDR3 is TGCGCCAGCAGCCCGACCCGGACAGGAACCTACGAGCAGTACTTC.

The chain carries TRBV27 and TRBJ2-6; the D gene is possibly TRBD2 (7 bases). In germline, CDR1 is MNHEY, CDR2 SMNVEV (reference sequence). CDR3 size: 18 residues. The V and J ends lost 6 bases and 2 bases respectively, with 20 bases between them. In DNA, the CDR3 is TGTGCCAGCAGCCCAATCGGGCGGGGGCGGCCTGGGGCCAACGTCCTGACTTTC. Encoded protein: CASSPIGRGRPGANVLTF.

CDR3 region: CAISSLRGKVDGYTF. The CDR3 DNA is TGTGCCATCTCGAGTCTTCGGGGAAAAGTAGATGGCTACACCTTC. The chain combines TRBV6-1 with TRBJ1-2; no reliable D call. Germline lookup yields CDR1 MNHNS and CDR2 SASEGT. The V end was cut by 10 bases, the J end by 6 bases, with 24 bases between. The CDR3 is made up of 15 amino acids.

The J gene is TRBJ1-1, the V gene TRBV5-1; 7 bases fit TRBD1. Germline CDR1 is SGHRS and CDR2 is YFSETQ. This CDR3 is 15 amino acids long. V trimming: 4 bases; J trimming: 1 base; junction bases outside the gene matches: 7. This CDR3 is CASSGWTGRNTEAFF. The CDR3 bases are TGCGCCAGCAGCGGCTGGACAGGAAGGAACACTGAAGCTTTCTTT.

This sequence joins TRBV5-6 and TRBJ2-6; 8 nucleotides agree with TRBD1. CDR3 size: 18 residues. Germline assignment: CDR1 SGHDT and CDR2 YYEEEE. Trimming cost V 2 bases and J 3 bases; bases outside gene matches: 10. CDR3 nucleotide sequence: TGTGCCAGCAGCTTTCCCCAGACGACAGGGGATGGGGCCAACGTCCTGACTTTC. It encodes CASSFPQTTGDGANVLTF.

The chain employs TRBV5-1 and TRBJ1-2, with 8 bases lining up with TRBD1. Germline-derived CDR1 and CDR2 are SGHRS and YFSETQ. The CDR3 loop spans 15 amino acids. Trimming at V came to 0 bases and at J to 3 bases, leaving 4 bases not matched to a gene. The CDR3 sequence: CASSLGGQDDYGYTF. The CDR3 bases are TGCGCCAGCAGCTTGGGGGGACAGGACGACTATGGCTACACCTTC.

V usage is TRBV19 and J usage is TRBJ1-1; D call uncertain. CDR1 and CDR2 from the germline V gene are LNHDA and SQIVND (reference sequence). The V and J ends lost 3 bases and 10 bases respectively, with 18 bases between them. The CDR3 has 14 amino acids. The CDR3 DNA sequence: TGTGCCAGTAGTATTACAGAGAAGCGGGCTGGAGCTTTCTTT. Translated, it gives CASSITEKRAGAFF.

This rearrangement joins TRBV7-9 to TRBJ1-2, with 8 bases identical to TRBD1. The length of the CDR3 is 15 residues. CDR1 is SEHNR and CDR2 is FQNEAQ in the germline V gene (reference sequence). J gave up 3 bases and V 5 bases, and 8 bases lay outside the gene matches. CDR3 loop: CASSDRRGRDYGYTF. In DNA form, the CDR3 reads TGTGCCAGCAGCGACCGCAGGGGGCGAGACTATGGCTACACCTTC.

This clone was recorded only once. The chain recombines TRBV5-1 with TRBJ2-2; D is perhaps TRBD2 (6 bases). From germline, CDR1 is SGHRS and CDR2 YFSETQ. Trimming cost V 1 base and J 6 bases, with 10 bases left between them. The CDR3 spans 14 residues. The CDR3 DNA reads as TGCGCCAGCAGCTTGAGGACTAAGGCCGGGGAGCTGTTTTTT. It is translated as CASSLRTKAGELFF.

The gene calls are TRBV4-1 and TRBJ1-5, with D possibly matching TRBD1 (5 bases). This CDR3 is built from 15 residues. In germline, CDR1 is MGHRA, CDR2 YSYEKL. V was clipped by 1 base and J by 0 bases, with 7 bases between them. The CDR3 DNA sequence: TGCGCCAGCAGCCAAGTAGGACATAGCAATCAGCCCCAGCATTTT. Residues: CASSQVGHSNQPQHF.

The CDR3 is CASSFGIGGIHTTGELFF. CDR3 DNA sequence: TGTGCCAGCAGCTTTGGGATCGGAGGGATTCACACTACCGGGGAGCTGTTTTTT. This chain links TRBV7-2 with TRBJ2-2; TRBD2 is a possible D gene (6 bases). V was clipped by 3 bases and J by 5 bases, with 22 bases between them. From germline, CDR1 is SGHTA and CDR2 FQGNSA. The CDR3 covers 18 residues.